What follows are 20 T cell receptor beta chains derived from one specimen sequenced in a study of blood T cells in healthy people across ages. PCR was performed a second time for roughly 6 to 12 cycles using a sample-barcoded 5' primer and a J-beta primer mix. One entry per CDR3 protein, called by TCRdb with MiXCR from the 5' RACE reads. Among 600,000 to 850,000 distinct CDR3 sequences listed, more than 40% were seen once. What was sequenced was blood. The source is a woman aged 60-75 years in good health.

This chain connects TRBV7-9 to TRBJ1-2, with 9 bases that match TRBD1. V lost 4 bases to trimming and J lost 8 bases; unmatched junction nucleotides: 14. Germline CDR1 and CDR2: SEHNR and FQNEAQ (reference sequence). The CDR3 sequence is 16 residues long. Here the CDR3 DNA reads TGTGCCAGCAGCTCTTCCGGGACAGGGTGGTTTATAGGCTACACCTTC. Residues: CASSSSGTGWFIGYTF.

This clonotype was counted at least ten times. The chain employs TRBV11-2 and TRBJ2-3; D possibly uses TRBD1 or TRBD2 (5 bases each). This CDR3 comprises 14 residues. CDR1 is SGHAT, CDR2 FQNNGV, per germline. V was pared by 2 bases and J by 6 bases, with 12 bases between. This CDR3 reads CASSLRTGPDTQYF. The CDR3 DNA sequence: TGTGCCAGCAGCTTAAGAACGGGGCCCGATACGCAGTATTTT.

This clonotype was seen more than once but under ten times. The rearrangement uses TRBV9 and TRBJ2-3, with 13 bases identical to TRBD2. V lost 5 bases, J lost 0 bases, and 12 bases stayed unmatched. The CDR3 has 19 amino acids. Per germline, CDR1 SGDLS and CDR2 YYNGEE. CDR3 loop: CASSAGLAGAISSTDTQYF. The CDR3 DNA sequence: TGTGCCAGCAGTGCCGGACTAGCGGGAGCAATCTCTAGCACAGATACGCAGTATTTT.

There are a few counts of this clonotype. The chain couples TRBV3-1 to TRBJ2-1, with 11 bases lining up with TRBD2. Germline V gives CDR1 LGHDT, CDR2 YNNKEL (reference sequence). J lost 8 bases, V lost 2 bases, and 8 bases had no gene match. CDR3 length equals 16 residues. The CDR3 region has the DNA TGTGCCAGCAGCCAACCACCTAGCGGGGGGAGGTATGAGCAGTTCTTC. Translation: CASSQPPSGGRYEQFF.

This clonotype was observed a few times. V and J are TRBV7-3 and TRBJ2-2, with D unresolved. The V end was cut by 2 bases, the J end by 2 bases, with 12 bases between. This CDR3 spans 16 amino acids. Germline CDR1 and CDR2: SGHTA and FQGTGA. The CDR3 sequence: CASSLEAAINTGELFF. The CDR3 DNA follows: TGTGCCAGCAGCTTAGAGGCGGCGATAAACACCGGGGAGCTGTTTTTT.

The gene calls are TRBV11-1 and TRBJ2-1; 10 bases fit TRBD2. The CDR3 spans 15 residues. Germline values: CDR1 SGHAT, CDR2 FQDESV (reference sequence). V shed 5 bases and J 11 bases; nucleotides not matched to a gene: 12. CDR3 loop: CASSRGLAEGDKQFF. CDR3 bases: TGTGCCAGCAGCCGCGGACTAGCGGAGGGCGATAAGCAGTTCTTC.

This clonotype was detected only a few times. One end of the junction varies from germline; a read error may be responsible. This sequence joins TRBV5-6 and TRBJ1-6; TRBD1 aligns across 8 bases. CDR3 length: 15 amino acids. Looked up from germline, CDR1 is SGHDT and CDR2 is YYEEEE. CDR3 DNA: TGTGCCAGCAGTTTGGGGGACAGGAAATCTTCACCCCTCCACTTT. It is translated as CASSLGDRKSSPLHF.

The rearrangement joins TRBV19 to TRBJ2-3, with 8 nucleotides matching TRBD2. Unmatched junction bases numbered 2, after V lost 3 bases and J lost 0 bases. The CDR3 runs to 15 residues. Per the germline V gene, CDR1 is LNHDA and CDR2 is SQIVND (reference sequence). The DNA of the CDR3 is TGTGCCAGTAGTATGACGGGGGGGAGCACAGATACGCAGTATTTT. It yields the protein CASSMTGGSTDTQYF.

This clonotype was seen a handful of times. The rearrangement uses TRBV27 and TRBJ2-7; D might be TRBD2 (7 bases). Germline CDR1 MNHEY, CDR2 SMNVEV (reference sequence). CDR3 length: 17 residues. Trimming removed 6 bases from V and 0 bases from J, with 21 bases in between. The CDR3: CASSLWGAGDYSYEQYF. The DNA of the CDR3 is TGTGCCAGCAGCCTTTGGGGGGCGGGAGATTACTCCTACGAGCAGTACTTC.

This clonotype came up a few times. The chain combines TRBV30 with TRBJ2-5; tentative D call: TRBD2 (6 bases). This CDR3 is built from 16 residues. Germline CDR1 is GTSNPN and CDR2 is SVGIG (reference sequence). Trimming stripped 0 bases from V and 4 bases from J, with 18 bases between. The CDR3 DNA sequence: TGTGCCTGGAGTGTAGGCGCAGGACTACCCTCAGAGACCCAGTACTTC. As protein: CAWSVGAGLPSETQYF.

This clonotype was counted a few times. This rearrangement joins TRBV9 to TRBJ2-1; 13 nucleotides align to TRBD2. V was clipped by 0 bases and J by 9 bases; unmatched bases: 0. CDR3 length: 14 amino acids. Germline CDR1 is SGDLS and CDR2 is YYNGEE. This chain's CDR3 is CASSVGLAGGEQFF. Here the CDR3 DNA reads TGTGCCAGCAGCGTAGGACTAGCGGGAGGTGAGCAGTTCTTC.

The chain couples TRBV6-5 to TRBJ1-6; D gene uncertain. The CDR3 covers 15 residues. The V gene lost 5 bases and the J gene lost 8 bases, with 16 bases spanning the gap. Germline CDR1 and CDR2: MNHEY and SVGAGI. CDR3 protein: CASSGEAPRDSPLHF. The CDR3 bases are TGTGCCAGCAGTGGGGAAGCACCGAGGGATTCACCCCTCCACTTT.

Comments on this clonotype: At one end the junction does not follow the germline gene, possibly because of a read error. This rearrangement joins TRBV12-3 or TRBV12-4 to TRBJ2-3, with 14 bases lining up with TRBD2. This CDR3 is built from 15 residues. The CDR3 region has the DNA TGTGCCAGCACCGGGACTAGCGGGGGCACAGATGCGCAGTATTTT. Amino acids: CASTGTSGGTDAQYF.

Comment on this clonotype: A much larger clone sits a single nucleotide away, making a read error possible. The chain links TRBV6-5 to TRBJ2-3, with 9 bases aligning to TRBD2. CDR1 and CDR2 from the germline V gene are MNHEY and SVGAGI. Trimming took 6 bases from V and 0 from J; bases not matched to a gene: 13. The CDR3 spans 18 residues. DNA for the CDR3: TGTGCCAGCAGCTACAGGACGTCTAGCGGGGATAGCACAGATACGCAGTATTTT. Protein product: CASSYRTSSGDSTDTQYF.

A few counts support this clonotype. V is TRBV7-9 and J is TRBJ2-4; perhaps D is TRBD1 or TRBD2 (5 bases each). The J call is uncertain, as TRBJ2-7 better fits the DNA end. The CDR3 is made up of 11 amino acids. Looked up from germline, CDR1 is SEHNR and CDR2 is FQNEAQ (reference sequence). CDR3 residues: CARRGRAEQYF. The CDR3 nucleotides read TGTGCCAGACGGGGCAGGGCCGAGCAGTACTTC.

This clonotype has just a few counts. In DNA form, the CDR3 reads TGTGCCAGCAGGGCAGGGGGCTCCTCCTACGAGCAGTACTTC. Translating it yields CASRAGGSSYEQYF. The rearrangement links TRBV7-8 to TRBJ2-7, with 8 bases fitting TRBD1. The CDR3 has 14 amino acids. Germline V lookup: CDR1 SGHVS, CDR2 FQNEAQ. Unmatched junction bases numbered 4, after V lost 6 bases and J lost 0 bases. Filled out from reference TRBV7-8 and TRBJ2-7, the complete variable domain reads GAGVSQSPRYKVAKRGQDVALRCDPISGHVSLFWYQQALGQGPEFLTYFQNEAQLDKSGLPSDRFFAERPEGSVSTLKIQRTQQEDSAVYLCASRAGGSSYEQYFGPGTRLTVT.

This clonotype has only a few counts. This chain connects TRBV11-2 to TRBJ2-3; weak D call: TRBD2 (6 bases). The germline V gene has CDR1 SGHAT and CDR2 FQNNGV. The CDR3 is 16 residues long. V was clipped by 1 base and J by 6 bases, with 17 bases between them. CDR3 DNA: TGTGCCAGCAGCTTAGGTATCCTAGCGTATGCGGATACGCAGTATTTT. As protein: CASSLGILAYADTQYF.

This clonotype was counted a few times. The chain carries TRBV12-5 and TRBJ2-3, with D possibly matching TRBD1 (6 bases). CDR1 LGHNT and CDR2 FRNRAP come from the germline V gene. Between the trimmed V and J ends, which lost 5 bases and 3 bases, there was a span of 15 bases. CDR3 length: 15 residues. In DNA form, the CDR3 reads TGTGCTAGTGGTCACTGGACAGTCGGGACAGATACGCAGTATTTT. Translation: CASGHWTVGTDTQYF.

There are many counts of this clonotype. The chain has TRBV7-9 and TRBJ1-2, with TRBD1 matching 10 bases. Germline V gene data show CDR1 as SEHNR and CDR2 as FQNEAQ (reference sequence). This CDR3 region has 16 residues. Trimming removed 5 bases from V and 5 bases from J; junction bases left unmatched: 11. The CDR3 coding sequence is TGTGCCAGCAGCCAACAAGCCGGGACAGGGGTTTATGGCTACACCTTC. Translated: CASSQQAGTGVYGYTF.

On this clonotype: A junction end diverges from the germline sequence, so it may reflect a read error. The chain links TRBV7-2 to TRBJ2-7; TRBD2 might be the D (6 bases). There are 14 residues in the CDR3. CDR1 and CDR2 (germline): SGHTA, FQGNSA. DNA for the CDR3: TGCGTCAGCAGCCCTGGGGGGATCGCCTACGAGCAGTACTTC. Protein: CVSSPGGIAYEQYF.